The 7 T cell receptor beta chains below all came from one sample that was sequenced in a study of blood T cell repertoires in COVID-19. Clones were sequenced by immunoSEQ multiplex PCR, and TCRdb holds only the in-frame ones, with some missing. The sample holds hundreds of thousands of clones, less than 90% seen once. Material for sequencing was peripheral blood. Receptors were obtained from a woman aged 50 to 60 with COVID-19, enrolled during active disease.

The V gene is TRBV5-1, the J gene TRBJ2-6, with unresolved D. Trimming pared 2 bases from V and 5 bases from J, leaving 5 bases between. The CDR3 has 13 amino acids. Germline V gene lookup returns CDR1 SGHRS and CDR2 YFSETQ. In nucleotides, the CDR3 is TGCGCCAGCAGCTTTGACAGGGCCAACGTCCTGACTTTC. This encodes CASSFDRANVLTF.

The CDR3 reads CASATGENTEAFF. In DNA, the CDR3 is TGTGCCAGCGCCACAGGAGAGAACACTGAAGCTTTCTTT. The chain carries TRBV2 and TRBJ1-1, with D maybe TRBD1 (5 bases). The CDR3 has 13 amino acids. Germline lookup yields CDR1 SNHLY and CDR2 FYNNEI. V lost 8 bases to trimming and J lost 1 base, with 11 bases between them.

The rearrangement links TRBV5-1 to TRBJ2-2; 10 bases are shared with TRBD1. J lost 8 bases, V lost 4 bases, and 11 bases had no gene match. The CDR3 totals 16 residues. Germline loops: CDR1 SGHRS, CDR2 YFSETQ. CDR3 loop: CASSGGTGVPPGELFF. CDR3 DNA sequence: TGCGCCAGCAGCGGAGGGACAGGGGTTCCGCCGGGGGAGCTGTTTTTT.

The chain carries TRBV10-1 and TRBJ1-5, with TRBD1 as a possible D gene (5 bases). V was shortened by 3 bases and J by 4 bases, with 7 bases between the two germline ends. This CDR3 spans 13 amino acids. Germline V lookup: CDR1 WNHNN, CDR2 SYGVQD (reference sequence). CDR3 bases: TGCGCCAGCAGTGACAGGGAAAATCAGCCCCAGCATTTT. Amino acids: CASSDRENQPQHF.

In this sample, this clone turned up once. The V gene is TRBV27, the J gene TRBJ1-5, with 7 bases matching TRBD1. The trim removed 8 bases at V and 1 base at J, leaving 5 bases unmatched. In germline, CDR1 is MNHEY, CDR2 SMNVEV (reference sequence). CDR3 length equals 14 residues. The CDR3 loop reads CASAPTGSNQPQHF. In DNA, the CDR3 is TGTGCCAGCGCCCCGACAGGGAGCAATCAGCCCCAGCATTTT.

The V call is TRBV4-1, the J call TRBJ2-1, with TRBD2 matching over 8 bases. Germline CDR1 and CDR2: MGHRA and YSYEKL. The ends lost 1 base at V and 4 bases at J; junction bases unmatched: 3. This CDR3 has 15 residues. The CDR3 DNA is TGCGCCAGCAGCCAAGCGGGGGGGCCATACAATGAGCAGTTCTTC. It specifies CASSQAGGPYNEQFF.

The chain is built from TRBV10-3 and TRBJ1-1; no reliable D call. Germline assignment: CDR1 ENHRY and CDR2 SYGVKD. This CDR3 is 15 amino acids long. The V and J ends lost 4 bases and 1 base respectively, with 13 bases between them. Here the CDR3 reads CAISAFMSGNTEAFF. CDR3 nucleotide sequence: TGTGCCATCAGTGCGTTTATGTCAGGGAACACTGAAGCTTTCTTT.